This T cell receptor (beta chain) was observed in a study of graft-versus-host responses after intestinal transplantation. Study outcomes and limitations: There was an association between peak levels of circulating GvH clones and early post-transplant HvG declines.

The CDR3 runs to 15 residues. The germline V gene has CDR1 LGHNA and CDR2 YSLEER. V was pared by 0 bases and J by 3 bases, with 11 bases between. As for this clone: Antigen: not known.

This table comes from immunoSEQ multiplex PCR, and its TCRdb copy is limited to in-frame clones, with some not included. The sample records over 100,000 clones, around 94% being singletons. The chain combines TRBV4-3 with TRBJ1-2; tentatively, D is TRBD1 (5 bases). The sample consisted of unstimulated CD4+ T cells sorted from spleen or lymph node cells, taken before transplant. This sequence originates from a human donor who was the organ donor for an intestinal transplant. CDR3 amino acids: CASSQDLAGDYGYTF. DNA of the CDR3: TGCGCCAGCAGCCAAGATCTGGCGGGGGACTATGGCTACACCTTC.